The T cell receptor (beta chain) under discussion was sequenced for a study of T cell responses to AZD1222 COVID-19 vaccine. Whole-study results and caveats: Across spike, vaccine-associated CD4 TCRs were found, dominant at 160-218 and 743-854.

V was clipped by 3 bases and J by 5 bases; unmatched bases: 9. Germline V lookup: CDR1 SGDLS, CDR2 YYNGEE. The CDR3 extends over 17 amino acids. A word on this clone: Antigen unknown.

The data were produced by immunoSEQ multiplex PCR, yet TCRdb's version contains in-frame clones alone and is incomplete. This table has 40,000 or so clones, 80% to 85% appearing once. Source: peripheral blood, taken 28 days after the second AZD1222 dose. The J gene is TRBJ2-5, the V gene TRBV9; 14 bases are shared with TRBD2. The receptor was derived from an adult who received the AZD1222 COVID-19 vaccine. The CDR3 reads CASSAPRGLAGVETQYF. CDR3 bases: TGTGCCAGCAGCGCCCCCCGGGGACTAGCGGGGGTGGAGACCCAGTACTTC.